This TCR beta chain was recorded in a study of cytomegalovirus exposure and HLA in healthy donors. In the study overall: Early released data comprised about 84 million unique TCRs from HLA-typed donors.

Remarks on this clone: Its target is not known.

Study-wide results and limits: Published work reported that the classifier diagnosed cytomegalovirus status with high specificity and sensitivity. An observed cluster of highly shared sequence variants was recorded as a likely sequencing artifact.

Primers: 60 Vbeta forward and 13 Jbeta reverse. Assay: immunoSEQ multiplex PCR; the TCRdb copy retains only in-frame clones and omits some. The sample carries about 130,000 clones, roughly 79% recorded once. The CDR3 consists of 14 residues. CDR1 and CDR2 (germline): SGHKS, YYEKEE (reference sequence). The J segment lost 5 bases and the V segment lost 4 bases, leaving 5 bases of the junction unmatched. This sequence was found in a woman aged 45-60 years in good health and CMV-seronegative. What was sequenced was PBMCs. This chain links TRBV5-5 with TRBJ1-5; 8 bases fit TRBD1. CDR3: CASSTQTGDQPQHF. The CDR3 coding sequence is TGTGCCAGCAGCACCCAGACAGGGGATCAGCCCCAGCATTTT.